The present T cell receptor (beta chain) was sequenced within a study of blood T cells in healthy people across ages. Trimming left V 5 bases short and J 5 bases short, with 12 bases between. The CDR3 covers 14 residues. The germline CDR1 and CDR2 sequences are SEHNR and FQNEAQ (reference sequence). With a J-beta primer mix and a sample-barcoded 5' primer, a second PCR ran about 6 to 11 cycles. Via MiXCR, TCRdb re-called the 5' RACE reads, giving one row per CDR3 protein. The table shows hundreds of thousands of distinct CDR3 sequences, with 56% occurring only once. Sequencing was done on a sample of blood. The chain joins TRBV7-9 to TRBJ1-4; TRBD1 is a possible D gene (5 bases). This clonotype was sampled from a man aged 35 to 55 in good health. As DNA, the CDR3 is TGTGCCAGCAGCGCTACGGGGGGGAATGAAAAACTGTTTTTT. This codes for CASSATGGNEKLFF.